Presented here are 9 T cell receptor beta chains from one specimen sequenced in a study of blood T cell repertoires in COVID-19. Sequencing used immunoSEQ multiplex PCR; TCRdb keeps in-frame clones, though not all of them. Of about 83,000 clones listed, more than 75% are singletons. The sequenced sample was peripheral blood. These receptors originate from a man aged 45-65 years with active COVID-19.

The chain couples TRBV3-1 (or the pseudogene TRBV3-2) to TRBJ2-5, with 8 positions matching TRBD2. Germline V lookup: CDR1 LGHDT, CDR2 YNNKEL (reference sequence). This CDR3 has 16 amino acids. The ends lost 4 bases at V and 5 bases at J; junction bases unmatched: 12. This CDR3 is CASSLSGGGARETQYF. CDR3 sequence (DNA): TGTGCCAGCAGCCTTTCGGGAGGGGGGGCCCGGGAGACCCAGTACTTC.

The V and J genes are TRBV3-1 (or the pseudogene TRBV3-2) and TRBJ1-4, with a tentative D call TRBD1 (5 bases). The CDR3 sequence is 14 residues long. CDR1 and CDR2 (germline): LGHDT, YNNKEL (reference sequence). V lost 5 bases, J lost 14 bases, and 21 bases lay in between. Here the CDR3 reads CASSELSWEGRLFF. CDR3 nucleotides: TGTGCCAGCAGCGAGCTTTCCTGGGAGGGACGGCTGTTTTTT.

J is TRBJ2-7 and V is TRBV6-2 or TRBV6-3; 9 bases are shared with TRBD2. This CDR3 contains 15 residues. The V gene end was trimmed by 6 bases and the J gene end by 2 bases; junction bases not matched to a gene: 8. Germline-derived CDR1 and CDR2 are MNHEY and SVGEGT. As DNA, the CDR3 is TGTGCCAGCAGCCGTTATAGCGGGGGCGCCTACGAGCAGTACTTC. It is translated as CASSRYSGGAYEQYF.

The CDR3 nucleotides are TGCGCCAGCAGTCCGGGGGACCTCGGGCCGAACACTGAAGCTTTCTTT. Protein product: CASSPGDLGPNTEAFF. The chain recombines TRBV23-1 with TRBJ1-1; D is perhaps TRBD1 (5 bases). TRBV23-1 belongs to the ORF category, with a function that is uncertain. The V and J ends lost 4 bases and 1 base respectively, with 16 bases between them. The CDR3 consists of 16 residues.

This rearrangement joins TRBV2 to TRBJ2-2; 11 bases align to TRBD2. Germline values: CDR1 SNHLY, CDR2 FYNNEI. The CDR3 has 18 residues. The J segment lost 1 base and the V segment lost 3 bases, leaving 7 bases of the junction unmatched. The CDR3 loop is CASSDVSGRAGNTGELFF. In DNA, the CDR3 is TGTGCCAGCAGTGATGTTAGCGGGAGGGCCGGGAACACCGGGGAGCTGTTTTTT.

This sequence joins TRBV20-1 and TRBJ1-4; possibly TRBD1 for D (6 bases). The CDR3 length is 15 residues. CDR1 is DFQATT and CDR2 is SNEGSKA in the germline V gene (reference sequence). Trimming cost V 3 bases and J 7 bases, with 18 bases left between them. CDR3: CSASGTGGRREKLFF. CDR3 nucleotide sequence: TGCAGTGCTAGTGGGACGGGGGGGCGCCGTGAAAAACTGTTTTTT.

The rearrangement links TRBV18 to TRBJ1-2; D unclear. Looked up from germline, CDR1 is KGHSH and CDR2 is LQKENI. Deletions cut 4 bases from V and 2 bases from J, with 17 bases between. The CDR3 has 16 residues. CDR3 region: CASSLAGGLANYGYTF. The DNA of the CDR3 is TGTGCCAGCTCACTAGCAGGCGGTCTAGCGAACTATGGCTACACCTTC.

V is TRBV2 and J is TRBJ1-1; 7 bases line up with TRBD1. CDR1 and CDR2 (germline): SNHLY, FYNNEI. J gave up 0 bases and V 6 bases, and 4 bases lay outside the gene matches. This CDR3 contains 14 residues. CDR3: CASRGQGVNTEAFF. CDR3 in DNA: TGTGCCAGCAGGGGGCAGGGGGTGAACACTGAAGCTTTCTTT.

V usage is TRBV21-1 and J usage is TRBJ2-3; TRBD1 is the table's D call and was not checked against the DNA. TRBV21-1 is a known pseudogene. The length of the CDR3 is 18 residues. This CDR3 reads CASSKGGQALGFTDTQYF. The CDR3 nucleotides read TGTGCCAGCAGCAAAGGGGGGCAGGCCTTGGGGTTCACAGATACGCAGTATTTT.